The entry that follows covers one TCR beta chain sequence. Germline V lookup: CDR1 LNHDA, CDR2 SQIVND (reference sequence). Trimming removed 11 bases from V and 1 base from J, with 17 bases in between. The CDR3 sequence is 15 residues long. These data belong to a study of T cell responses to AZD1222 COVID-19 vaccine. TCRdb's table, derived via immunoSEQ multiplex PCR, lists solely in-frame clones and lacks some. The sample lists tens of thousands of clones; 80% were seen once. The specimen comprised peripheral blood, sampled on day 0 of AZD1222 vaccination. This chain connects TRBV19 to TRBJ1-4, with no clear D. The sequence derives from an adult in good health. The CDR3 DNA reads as TGTGCCCCTCGCGCGGCGACCGGAACTAATGAAAAACTGTTTTTT. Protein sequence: CAPRAATGTNEKLFF. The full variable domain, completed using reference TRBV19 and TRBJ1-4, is DGGITQSPKYLFRKEGQNVTLSCEQNLNHDAMYWYRQDPGQGLRLIYYSQIVNDFQKGDIAEGYSVSREKKESFPLTVTSAQKNPTAFYLCAPRAATGTNEKLFFGSGTQLSVL.